These 14 T cell receptor beta chains share one sample of origin, sequenced in a study of CD8 T cells in ankylosing spondylitis. Study-wide points: There was a TCR beta motif, made of 7 to 9 highly homologous variants, that appeared characteristic of ankylosing spondylitis blood.

These receptors have no identified antigens. TCRdb re-analysed the 5' RACE reads in MiXCR, keeping a single row per CDR3 protein. The sample holds hundreds of thousands of distinct CDR3 sequences, 12% seen once. The specimen was blood, either unsorted or a sorted T cell fraction (not recorded which). The source of these receptors is a male donor with ankylosing spondylitis.

The V and J genes are TRBV6-5 and TRBJ1-1, with no clear D. The length of the CDR3 is 15 residues. V was pared by 1 base and J by 1 base, with 10 bases between. Germline loops: CDR1 MNHEY, CDR2 SVGAGI. The CDR3 protein is CASSYLTDGNTEAFF. In DNA, the CDR3 is TGTGCCAGCAGTTACTTAACCGACGGGAACACTGAAGCTTTCTTT.

This chain joins TRBV20-1 and TRBJ1-1, with unresolved D. The CDR3 length is 13 residues. Trimming took 2 bases from V and 2 from J, leaving 9 bases between them. Germline V gives CDR1 DFQATT, CDR2 SNEGSKA (reference sequence). The chain's CDR3 is CSARSPRNTEAFF. CDR3 DNA: TGCAGTGCTAGATCTCCCCGTAACACTGAAGCTTTCTTT.

In this sample, this clonotype turned up many times. This rearrangement joins TRBV12-3 or TRBV12-4 to TRBJ1-1, with D perhaps matching TRBD1 (5 bases). The CDR3 spans 15 residues. Trimming stripped 3 bases from V and 3 bases from J, with 14 bases between. CDR3 sequence (DNA): TGTGCCAGCAGTTTGAGGCCCAGGGAGGACACTGAAGCTTTCTTT. Translating gives CASSLRPREDTEAFF.

In this sample, this clonotype turned up many times. The chain has TRBV5-1 and TRBJ1-4, with D possibly being TRBD1 (5 bases). V dropped 4 bases and J dropped 8 bases, with 12 bases sitting between them. CDR3 length: 13 residues. Germline V gene sequence: CDR1 SGHRS, CDR2 YFSETQ. The CDR3 sequence: CASSQGGEEKLFF. CDR3 sequence (DNA): TGCGCCAGCAGCCAGGGAGGAGAAGAAAAACTGTTTTTT. The variable domain in full, completed from reference TRBV5-1 and TRBJ1-4, reads KAGVTQTPRYLIKTRGQQVTLSCSPISGHRSVSWYQQTPGQGLQFLFEYFSETQRNKGNFPGRFSGRQFSNSRSEMNVSTLELGDSALYLCASSQGGEEKLFFGSGTQLSVL.

The sample holds a few counts of this clonotype. V usage is TRBV7-2 and J usage is TRBJ1-3; D not certain. There are 15 residues in the CDR3. CDR1 and CDR2 from the germline V gene are SGHTA and FQGNSA. V was pared by 3 bases and J by 5 bases, with 14 bases between. CDR3 residues: CASSLTAKGRNTIYF. The CDR3 nucleotides are TGTGCCAGCAGCTTGACGGCCAAGGGAAGAAACACCATATATTTT.

This chain connects TRBV20-1 to TRBJ2-1, with TRBD2 matching over 12 bases. Germline V gene data show CDR1 as DFQATT and CDR2 as SNEGSKA (reference sequence). Trimming took 1 base from V and 5 from J; bases not matched to a gene: 18. The length of the CDR3 is 20 residues. The CDR3 DNA follows: TGCAGTGCTAGAGGTGTGGCGGCTAGCGGGAGGGCCACAGCTCACAATGAGCAGTTCTTC. Protein: CSARGVAASGRATAHNEQFF.

The CDR3 loop is CSASGLAGDGGEQFF. DNA of the CDR3: TGCAGTGCTTCCGGACTAGCGGGGGACGGGGGTGAGCAGTTCTTC. The chain joins TRBV20-1 to TRBJ2-1; 13 nucleotides align to TRBD2. V dropped 5 bases and J dropped 9; count of bases not matched to a gene: 10. This CDR3 spans 15 amino acids. Germline CDR1 reads DFQATT; CDR2 reads SNEGSKA (reference sequence).

This clonotype has at least ten counts. This rearrangement joins TRBV20-1 to TRBJ2-7, with D possibly TRBD1 on 5 matching bases. Germline V lookup: CDR1 DFQATT, CDR2 SNEGSKA (reference sequence). Trimming shortened V by 6 bases and J by 0 bases, and 12 bases separated the two germline ends. The CDR3 sequence is 13 residues long. DNA for the CDR3: TGCAGTGCGGACACGACAATCTCCTACGAGCAGTACTTC. Protein sequence: CSADTTISYEQYF.

This clonotype was detected a few times. The chain has TRBV12-3 or TRBV12-4 and TRBJ1-5, with D hard to call. The V end was cut by 3 bases, the J end by 0 bases, with 6 bases between. This CDR3 is 14 amino acids long. CDR3 protein: CASSLVYSNQPQHF. The DNA of the CDR3 is TGTGCCAGCAGTTTGGTGTATAGCAATCAGCCCCAGCATTTT.

J is TRBJ2-7 and V is TRBV20-1, with 7 bases aligning to TRBD1. Germline loops: CDR1 DFQATT, CDR2 SNEGSKA (reference sequence). The CDR3 sequence is 12 residues long. The DNA for the CDR3 is TGCAACACCGGGACAGCCGGGTACGAGCAGTACTTC. The encoded protein is CNTGTAGYEQYF.

There are a few counts of this clonotype. The chain is built from TRBV7-3 and TRBJ2-3; no reliable D call. Deletions cut 5 bases from V and 1 base from J, with 7 bases between. The CDR3 runs to 13 residues. The germline CDR1 and CDR2 sequences are SGHTA and FQGTGA. The CDR3 reads CASSRWRTDTQYF. The CDR3 coding sequence is TGTGCCAGCAGCCGATGGCGCACAGATACGCAGTATTTT.

This clonotype was detected only a few times. The chain carries TRBV19 and TRBJ2-7; D not resolved. The CDR3 has 16 amino acids. Trimming took off 6 bases at V and 5 bases at J, with 23 bases between the two ends. Germline CDR1 and CDR2: LNHDA and SQIVND (reference sequence). CDR3 region: CASSPLVARPMDEQYF. The CDR3 DNA reads TGTGCCAGTAGCCCTCTGGTAGCCAGGCCCATGGACGAGCAGTACTTC.

This clonotype was seen at least ten times. J is TRBJ1-1 and V is TRBV20-1; no clear D gene. Germline CDR1 is DFQATT and CDR2 is SNEGSKA (reference sequence). V was pared by 4 bases and J by 10 bases, with 19 bases between. This CDR3 is built from 13 residues. The CDR3: CSAIVLEGPLAFF. As DNA, the CDR3 is TGCAGTGCTATAGTATTGGAAGGACCCTTAGCTTTCTTT.

This clonotype occurred many times. The gene calls are TRBV6-2 or TRBV6-3 and TRBJ1-1; no firm D call. Germline V CDR1 and CDR2: MNHEY, SVGEGT. The CDR3 consists of 13 residues. V was shortened by 0 bases and J by 11 bases, with 13 bases between the two germline ends. In DNA form, the CDR3 reads TGTGCCAGCAGTTACTCGAAGGGCTCTAGGGCTTTCTTT. This encodes CASSYSKGSRAFF.